This T cell receptor beta chain stems from a study of shared clonotypes between healthy human individuals. CD8 cells regarded as naive lacked CD45RO, were positively chosen for CCR7, and omitted terminally differentiated effector memory CD45RA+ cells. The CDR3 has 21 amino acids. Germline V gene lookup returns CDR1 SGHRS and CDR2 YFSETQ. V trimming: 2 bases; J trimming: 2 bases; junction bases outside the gene matches: 17. Data came from immunoSEQ multiplex PCR; TCRdb stores just in-frame clones and leaves some out. This table holds 760,000 or so clones, around 96% found once. This sequence joins TRBV5-1 and TRBJ1-4; 11 bases are a match to TRBD1. The sequenced sample consisted of naive CD8+ T cells sorted from blood. The clonotype was recovered from a young man in good health. The CDR3 spells CASSFWGGTGGERGTNEKLFF. DNA for the CDR3: TGCGCCAGCAGCTTCTGGGGAGGGACAGGGGGAGAACGCGGCACTAATGAAAAACTGTTTTTT.